These 22 T cell receptor beta chains were sequenced from one sample in a study of blood T cell repertoires in COVID-19. Only in-frame clones appear in the TCRdb table, and some are missing; sequencing was by immunoSEQ multiplex PCR. In the table there are 90,000 to 100,000 clones, 75% to 90% of which are singletons. The sample was peripheral blood. Source of these receptors: a man aged 80 or over with acute or convalescent COVID-19.

The V gene is TRBV18, the J gene TRBJ1-1; maybe TRBD1 (6 bases). The germline V gene has CDR1 KGHSH and CDR2 LQKENI. V was clipped by 5 bases and J by 1 base, with 8 bases between them. This CDR3 is built from 13 residues. CDR3 sequence (DNA): TGTGCCAGCTCATCGGACAGGAACACTGAAGCTTTCTTT. This gives the protein CASSSDRNTEAFF.

This clone was seen just once. V and J are TRBV28 and TRBJ2-5; TRBD1 agrees at 7 bases. Germline CDR1 is MDHEN and CDR2 is SYDVKM. CDR3 size: 15 residues. V was pared by 5 bases and J by 3 bases, with 9 bases of the junction left unmatched. CDR3 sequence (DNA): TGTGCCAGCAGTCCCGACAGGGTTAGGAAAGAGACCCAGTACTTC. Its translation: CASSPDRVRKETQYF. Supplemented by reference TRBV28 and TRBJ2-5, the full variable domain reads DVKVTQSSRYLVKRTGEKVFLECVQDMDHENMFWYRQDPGLGLRLIYFSYDVKMKEKGDIPEGYSVSREKKERFSLILESASTNQTSMYLCASSPDRVRKETQYFGPGTRLLVL.

The J gene is TRBJ1-6, the V gene TRBV27; TRBD1 agrees at 10 bases. CDR1 is MNHEY and CDR2 is SMNVEV in the germline V gene (reference sequence). V lost 2 bases to trimming and J lost 7 bases; unmatched junction nucleotides: 5. The CDR3 consists of 16 residues. The DNA for the CDR3 is TGTGCCAGCAGTTTACAGTCGGGACAGGGGAATTCACCCCTCCACTTT. Translated, it gives CASSLQSGQGNSPLHF.

In DNA form, the CDR3 reads TGTGCCAGCAGTTACGGGGGGTATCGGGGGACCAACAATCAGCCCCAGCATTTT. It is translated as CASSYGGYRGTNNQPQHF. This chain links TRBV28 with TRBJ1-5; a weak D match, TRBD1 (5 bases). CDR1 and CDR2 from the germline V gene are MDHEN and SYDVKM. The CDR3 runs to 18 residues. Trimming took 4 bases from V and 3 from J, leaving 22 bases between them. Complete variable domain (other parts from reference TRBV28 and TRBJ1-5): DVKVTQSSRYLVKRTGEKVFLECVQDMDHENMFWYRQDPGLGLRLIYFSYDVKMKEKGDIPEGYSVSREKKERFSLILESASTNQTSMYLCASSYGGYRGTNNQPQHFGDGTRLSIL.

This chain's CDR3 is CASSPAGGSYNEQFF. For the CDR3, the DNA is TGTGCCAGCAGCCCAGCGGGGGGGTCCTACAATGAGCAGTTCTTC. The gene calls are TRBV25-1 and TRBJ2-1; 10 bases are a match to TRBD2. The CDR3 is 15 residues long. Germline V gene lookup returns CDR1 MGHDK and CDR2 SYGVNS. V lost 6 bases to trimming and J lost 1 base; unmatched junction nucleotides: 3.

The rearrangement joins TRBV30 to TRBJ2-5; 9 bases fit TRBD1. The V gene's germline CDR1 is GTSNPN and CDR2 SVGIG (reference sequence). V was clipped by 6 bases and J by 0 bases; unmatched bases: 11. The CDR3 length is 16 residues. The DNA for the CDR3 is TGTGCCTGCTCGGGACAGGGCGAAGGGTACCAAGAGACCCAGTACTTC. Protein: CACSGQGEGYQETQYF.

V gene TRBV18 combines with J gene TRBJ2-5, with 8 bases that match TRBD1. The J segment lost 5 bases and the V segment lost 3 bases, leaving 2 bases of the junction unmatched. Germline V gene data show CDR1 as KGHSH and CDR2 as LQKENI. The CDR3 is 13 residues long. The CDR3 reads CASSPTGVETQYF. For the CDR3, the DNA is TGTGCCAGCTCACCGACAGGGGTGGAGACCCAGTACTTC.

This clone was picked up one time. J is TRBJ2-1 and V is TRBV25-1, with TRBD2 as a possible D gene (6 bases). CDR3 size: 12 residues. The V gene's germline CDR1 is MGHDK and CDR2 SYGVNS. Trimming left V 5 bases short and J 12 bases short, with 14 bases between. CDR3 in DNA: TGTGCCAGCAGTCACTCTCTGGAGGGGCAGTTCTTC. This codes for CASSHSLEGQFF.

The genes are TRBV9 and TRBJ2-2; 10 nucleotides match TRBD2. V lost 3 bases and J lost 5; bases outside the gene matches: 4. The V gene's germline CDR1 is SGDLS and CDR2 YYNGEE. This CDR3 has 15 residues. CDR3 protein: CASSETSGPTGELFF. The CDR3 coding sequence is TGTGCCAGCAGCGAGACTAGCGGGCCAACCGGGGAGCTGTTTTTT.

V is TRBV19 and J is TRBJ2-5; D not resolved. The CDR3 length is 13 residues. Trimming removed 5 bases from V and 2 bases from J, with 9 bases in between. Germline V gives CDR1 LNHDA, CDR2 SQIVND (reference sequence). CDR3 residues: CASSGDVQETQYF. CDR3 nucleotides: TGTGCCAGTAGTGGAGATGTACAAGAGACCCAGTACTTC.

The chain has TRBV2 and TRBJ1-2; 9 positions agree with TRBD1. After removal of 8 bases from V and 8 bases from J, the junction contained 9 bases not matched to a gene. Germline V gene data show CDR1 as SNHLY and CDR2 as FYNNEI. The CDR3 loop spans 13 amino acids. This CDR3 is CASSITGTGGYTF. As DNA, the CDR3 is TGTGCCAGCTCAATTACGGGGACAGGGGGCTACACCTTC.

The V gene is TRBV18, the J gene TRBJ1-2, with a weak D call TRBD1 (5 bases). The V end lost 0 bases, the J end lost 3 bases, and 11 bases lay between the germline ends. The CDR3 consists of 15 residues. Germline-derived CDR1 and CDR2 are KGHSH and LQKENI. The CDR3 spells CASSPPAGMDYGYTF. The DNA for the CDR3 is TGTGCCAGCTCACCACCCGCAGGGATGGACTATGGCTACACCTTC.

This sequence joins TRBV12-3 or TRBV12-4 and TRBJ2-7; D uncertain. This CDR3 region has 11 residues. Trimming pared 5 bases from V and 4 bases from J, leaving 6 bases between. The CDR3 DNA is TGTGCCAGCAGTCTCGGTTACGAGCAGTACTTC. It codes for CASSLGYEQYF.

The chain employs TRBV6-2 or TRBV6-3 and TRBJ1-5; D unresolved. V shed 1 base and J shed 4 bases, with 14 bases lying between them. Germline CDR1 and CDR2: MNHEY and SVGEGT. CDR3 length: 16 residues. The CDR3 DNA reads TGTGCCAGCAGTTACTGGTCTGGGCAGCTTAATCAGCCCCAGCATTTT. This encodes CASSYWSGQLNQPQHF.

The V and J genes are TRBV29-1 and TRBJ1-2; D call uncertain. V lost 4 bases, J lost 3 bases, and 12 bases lay in between. The CDR3 totals 13 residues. CDR1 SQVTM and CDR2 ANQGSEA come from the germline V gene. The CDR3 DNA reads TGCAGCGTTGCCACTGGTCGGGACTATGGCTACACCTTC. It is translated as CSVATGRDYGYTF.

The rearrangement links TRBV29-1 to TRBJ1-3; the D gene is possibly TRBD1 (6 bases). This CDR3 has 14 residues. V was cut by 6 bases and J by 0 bases, with 12 bases left in between. CDR1 is SQVTM, CDR2 ANQGSEA, per germline. The CDR3 bases are TGCAGCGTAAGACAGGAGAACTCTGGAAACACCATATATTTT. Residues: CSVRQENSGNTIYF.

The CDR3 spells CASSYSRLDTQYF. The DNA for the CDR3 is TGTGCCAGCAGTTACAGCCGGTTAGATACGCAGTATTTT. V usage is TRBV6-5 and J usage is TRBJ2-3, with D hard to call. The ends were cut back, 2 bases at V and 5 bases at J, with 8 bases in the middle. The CDR3 consists of 13 residues. Germline V gene lookup returns CDR1 MNHEY and CDR2 SVGAGI.

The chain carries TRBV6-5 and TRBJ1-1, with TRBD1 as a possible D gene (5 bases). CDR3 length: 15 residues. Per germline, CDR1 MNHEY and CDR2 SVGAGI. Trimming left V 6 bases short and J 0 bases short, with 14 bases between. This CDR3 is CASSRDSLMNTEAFF. The CDR3, as DNA: TGTGCCAGCAGCCGGGACTCCCTAATGAACACTGAAGCTTTCTTT.

V and J are TRBV20-1 and TRBJ2-3, with 12 bases fitting TRBD2. The V and J ends lost 3 bases and 4 bases, in that order; junction bases with no gene match: 5. Germline CDR1 reads DFQATT; CDR2 reads SNEGSKA (reference sequence). CDR3 size: 15 residues. The CDR3 is CSASAASGRADTQYF. Here the CDR3 DNA reads TGCAGTGCTAGTGCGGCTAGCGGGAGGGCAGATACGCAGTATTTT.

The CDR3 here is CASSRTGVANEQYF. CDR3 DNA: TGCGCCAGCAGCCGGACAGGGGTGGCAAACGAGCAGTACTTC. The V and J genes are TRBV5-1 and TRBJ2-7; 9 bases map to TRBD1. V shed 4 bases and J 5 bases; nucleotides not matched to a gene: 7. Germline CDR1 SGHRS, CDR2 YFSETQ. CDR3 length: 14 residues. Full variable domain (remainder filled in from reference TRBV5-1 and TRBJ2-7): KAGVTQTPRYLIKTRGQQVTLSCSPISGHRSVSWYQQTPGQGLQFLFEYFSETQRNKGNFPGRFSGRQFSNSRSEMNVSTLELGDSALYLCASSRTGVANEQYFGPGTRLTVT.

This chain connects TRBV27 to TRBJ2-7, with 7 bases matching TRBD1. CDR3 length: 16 residues. Germline V gene lookup returns CDR1 MNHEY and CDR2 SMNVEV (reference sequence). The junction had 7 bases not matched to a gene; V was cut back by 0 bases and J by 2 bases. Here the CDR3 DNA reads TGTGCCAGCAGTTTATCGGGCAGGGGGTTAACCTACGAGCAGTACTTC. Its translation: CASSLSGRGLTYEQYF.

The V and J genes are TRBV28 and TRBJ2-2; D gene uncertain. The CDR3 length is 11 residues. Germline assignment: CDR1 MDHEN and CDR2 SYDVKM. Trimming removed 9 bases from V and 2 bases from J, with 4 bases in between. DNA of the CDR3: TGTGCCAGTCAAAACACCGGGGAGCTGTTTTTT. It yields the protein CASQNTGELFF.